The present T cell receptor beta chain was sequenced within a study of blood T cell repertoires in COVID-19. As for the study in general: There were acute and convalescent COVID-19 samples, and they came from the United States, Italy and Spain. From T cells, B-cell-depleted T cells, or PBMCs came the material, which was cDNA or gDNA.

Per the study methods: Amplified reference gene primers provided the basis for estimating nucleated cell counts. The assay was immunoSEQ multiplex PCR, and TCRdb's table has in-frame clones only and misses some. V, J and clone size reflect that table, while D and trimming were determined from the DNA. The repertoire has approximately 330,000 clones, approximately 88% of them found once; the top ten carry 3.5% to 4.5%. The CDR3 runs 14 residues. Germline CDR1 KGHSH, CDR2 LQKENI. V gave up 4 bases and J gave up 3 bases, with 13 bases separating them. The chain uses TRBV18 and TRBJ2-7; D gene uncertain. Sample: peripheral blood. The receptor was derived from a woman aged 50 to 60 with active or convalescent COVID-19. The CDR3 loop reads CASSLNLQDYEQYF. The CDR3 DNA sequence: TGTGCCAGCTCACTAAATCTTCAGGACTACGAGCAGTACTTC.